This passage covers 15 T cell receptor beta chains from one sample sequenced in a study of OX40 agonist ivuxolimab in advanced cancers. Assay used: immunoSEQ multiplex PCR; TCRdb lists only in-frame clones, some missing. The top ten clones hold around 0.58% of a sample with some 96,000 clones, approximately 90% of them seen once. The source material was CD4+ or CD8+ T cells sorted from blood, sampled in a trial of the OX40 agonist ivuxolimab. Receptor source: an adult with an advanced solid tumor such as melanoma, head and neck, liver or kidney cancer.

V gene TRBV6-5 combines with J gene TRBJ2-7; the D gene is possibly TRBD2 (6 bases). The CDR3 is made up of 14 amino acids. The germline V gene has CDR1 MNHEY and CDR2 SVGAGI. The germline V and J ends were trimmed by 2 bases and 3 bases, with 11 bases remaining between them. The CDR3 protein is CASSYTGGYYEQYF. Written as DNA, the CDR3 is TGTGCCAGCAGTTACACTGGGGGGTACTACGAGCAGTACTTC.

The V call is TRBV19, the J call TRBJ2-7, with 8 bases fitting TRBD2. This CDR3 comprises 16 residues. From germline, CDR1 is LNHDA and CDR2 SQIVND (reference sequence). The J segment lost 0 bases and the V segment lost 4 bases, leaving 8 bases of the junction unmatched. This CDR3 reads CASSTTSETSSYEQYF. DNA of the CDR3: TGTGCCAGTAGTACGACTAGCGAGACATCCTCCTACGAGCAGTACTTC.

The chain has TRBV12-5 and TRBJ2-1; 12 bases agree with TRBD2. Losses at the gene ends were 2 bases for V and 2 bases for J; bases not matched to a gene: 16. Germline V gene lookup returns CDR1 LGHNT and CDR2 FRNRAP. This CDR3 is built from 21 residues. This CDR3 reads CASGLILAGLAGGKPYNEQFF. Written as DNA, the CDR3 is TGTGCTAGTGGTTTGATATTAGCGGGTCTAGCGGGAGGGAAACCCTACAATGAGCAGTTCTTC. Drawing the rest from reference TRBV12-5 and TRBJ2-1, the complete variable domain is DARVTQTPRHKVTEMGQEVTMRCQPILGHNTVFWYRQTMMQGLELLAYFRNRAPLDDSGMPKDRFSAEMPDATLATLKIQPSEPRDSAVYFCASGLILAGLAGGKPYNEQFFGPGTRLTVL.

The sample holds one count of this clone. The V and J genes are TRBV6-1 and TRBJ2-7; the match to TRBD1 covers 8 bases. Germline CDR1 reads MNHNS; CDR2 reads SASEGT. This CDR3 spans 13 amino acids. V shed 9 bases, J shed 6 bases, and the junction held 10 bases outside the gene matches. Written as DNA, the CDR3 is TGTGCCAGGATGAGGACAGGGTCTCGCGAGCAGTACTTC. Amino acids: CARMRTGSREQYF.

The chain joins TRBV2 to TRBJ2-5; a possible D gene is TRBD1 (5 bases). The CDR3 extends over 17 amino acids. Germline V lookup: CDR1 SNHLY, CDR2 FYNNEI. The V end lost 4 bases, the J end lost 4 bases, and 22 bases lay between the germline ends. CDR3 in DNA: TGTGCCAGCAGTGGTCTACTGGACCCGACAGTAAGAGAGACCCAGTACTTC. It translates to CASSGLLDPTVRETQYF.

V usage is TRBV27 and J usage is TRBJ1-4, with unresolved D. CDR3 length: 18 residues. Trimming shortened V by 8 bases and J by 6 bases, and 28 bases separated the two germline ends. The germline V gene encodes CDR1 MNHEY and CDR2 SMNVEV (reference sequence). The CDR3 sequence is CASSLNPPPRRRDEKLFF. The CDR3 nucleotides read TGTGCCAGCTCTTTAAATCCGCCTCCGCGACGACGGGATGAAAAACTGTTTTTT.

The chain joins TRBV21-1 to TRBJ2-7. TRBV21-1 is deemed a pseudogene. The length of the CDR3 is 15 residues. The CDR3: CASSKGVALSYEQYF. CDR3 DNA: TGTGCCAGCAGCAAGGGTGTGGCACTCTCCTACGAGCAGTACTTC.

The V gene is TRBV18, the J gene TRBJ2-1, with D possibly matching TRBD1 (6 bases). CDR1 and CDR2 from the germline V gene are KGHSH and LQKENI. Trimming cost V 2 bases and J 7 bases, with 15 bases left between them. The CDR3 contains 15 residues. CDR3 loop: CASSPDTQGWNEQFF. DNA for the CDR3: TGTGCCAGCTCACCAGATACACAGGGCTGGAATGAGCAGTTCTTC.

The genes are TRBV10-3 and TRBJ2-3, with 11 bases that match TRBD2. V shed 4 bases and J 5 bases; nucleotides not matched to a gene: 8. Germline lookup yields CDR1 ENHRY and CDR2 SYGVKD. The CDR3 is 16 amino acids. The CDR3 region has the DNA TGTGCCATCAGTGCCTCGACTAGCGGGACTGGAGATACGCAGTATTTT. Amino acids: CAISASTSGTGDTQYF.

The V and J genes are TRBV23-1 and TRBJ2-4; D ambiguous. TRBV23-1 counts as an open reading frame of uncertain function. The CDR3 consists of 11 residues. Trimming removed 8 bases from V and 6 bases from J, with 8 bases in between. The CDR3 spells CASHPLNIQYF. The CDR3 DNA reads TGCGCCAGCCACCCTTTAAACATTCAGTACTTC.

V usage is TRBV4-1 and J usage is TRBJ2-7; possibly TRBD2 for D (6 bases). This CDR3 has 16 residues. Germline V gene sequence: CDR1 MGHRA, CDR2 YSYEKL. Between the trimmed V and J ends, which lost 2 bases and 0 bases, there was a span of 14 bases. The CDR3 DNA reads TGCGCCAGCAGCCAATGGAGGGGCCCCCTCTCCTACGAGCAGTACTTC. Translating gives CASSQWRGPLSYEQYF.

The chain has TRBV5-1 and TRBJ2-2; D is unclear. The CDR3 length is 14 residues. V was clipped by 3 bases and J by 2 bases, with 8 bases between them. Per the germline V gene, CDR1 is SGHRS and CDR2 is YFSETQ. CDR3: CASSSDSNTGELFF. In DNA form, the CDR3 reads TGCGCCAGCAGCTCCGATTCTAACACCGGGGAGCTGTTTTTT.

This chain connects TRBV5-4 to TRBJ2-7; D not certain. This CDR3 has 15 residues. The germline CDR1 and CDR2 sequences are SGHNT and YYREEE (reference sequence). Deletions cut 0 bases from V and 1 base from J, with 11 bases between. CDR3 in DNA: TGTGCCAGCAGCTTGGCCGGTTTGGGGTCCTACGAGCAGTACTTC. Protein sequence: CASSLAGLGSYEQYF.

The gene calls are TRBV4-3 and TRBJ2-5, with D tentatively TRBD1 (5 bases). In germline, CDR1 is LGHNA, CDR2 YSLEER. Trimming took 5 bases from V and 5 from J, leaving 21 bases between them. CDR3 length: 16 residues. The CDR3 here is CASSATPTGQGETQYF. The CDR3 nucleotides are TGCGCCAGCAGCGCGACCCCAACAGGTCAAGGGGAGACCCAGTACTTC.

The V and J genes are TRBV30 and TRBJ2-1; TRBD1 matches 11 bases. The CDR3 runs 14 residues. Germline V lookup: CDR1 GTSNPN, CDR2 SVGIG (reference sequence). J gave up 8 bases and V 4 bases, and 7 bases lay outside the gene matches. CDR3 nucleotide sequence: TGTGCCTGGACGGCCGGGACAGGGGGACATGAGCAGTTCTTC. Amino acids: CAWTAGTGGHEQFF. The full variable domain, rest sourced from reference TRBV30 and TRBJ2-1, is SQTIHQWPATLVQPVGSPLSLECTVEGTSNPNLYWYRQAAGRGLQLLFYSVGIGQISSEVPQNLSASRPQDRQFILSSKKLLLSDSGFYLCAWTAGTGGHEQFFGPGTRLTVL.